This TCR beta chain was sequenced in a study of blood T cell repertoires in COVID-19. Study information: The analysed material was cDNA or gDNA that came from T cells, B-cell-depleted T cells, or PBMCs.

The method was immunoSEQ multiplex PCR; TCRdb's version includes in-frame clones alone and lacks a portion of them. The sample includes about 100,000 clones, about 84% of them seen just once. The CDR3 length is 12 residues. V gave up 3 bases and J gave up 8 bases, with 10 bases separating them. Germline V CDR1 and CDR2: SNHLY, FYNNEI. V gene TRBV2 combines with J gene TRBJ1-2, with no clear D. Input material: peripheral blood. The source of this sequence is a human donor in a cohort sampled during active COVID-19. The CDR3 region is CASSDNSYGYTF. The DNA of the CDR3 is TGTGCCAGCAGTGACAACAGCTACGGCTACACCTTC.